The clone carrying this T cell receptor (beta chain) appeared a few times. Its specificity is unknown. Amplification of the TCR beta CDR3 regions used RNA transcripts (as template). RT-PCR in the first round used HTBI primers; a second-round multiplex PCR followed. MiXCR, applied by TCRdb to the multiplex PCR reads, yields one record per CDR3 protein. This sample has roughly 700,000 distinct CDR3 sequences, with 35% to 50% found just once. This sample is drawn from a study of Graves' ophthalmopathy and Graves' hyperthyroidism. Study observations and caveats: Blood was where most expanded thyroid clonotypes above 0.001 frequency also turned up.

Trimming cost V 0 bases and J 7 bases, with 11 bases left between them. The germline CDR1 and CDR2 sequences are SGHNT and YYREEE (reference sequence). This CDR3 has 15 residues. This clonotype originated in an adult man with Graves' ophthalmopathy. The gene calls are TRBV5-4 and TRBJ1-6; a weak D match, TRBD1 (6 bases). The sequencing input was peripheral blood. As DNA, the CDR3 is TGTGCCAGCAGCTTGGAACAGGGTCGAAATTCACCCCTCCACTTT. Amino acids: CASSLEQGRNSPLHF.